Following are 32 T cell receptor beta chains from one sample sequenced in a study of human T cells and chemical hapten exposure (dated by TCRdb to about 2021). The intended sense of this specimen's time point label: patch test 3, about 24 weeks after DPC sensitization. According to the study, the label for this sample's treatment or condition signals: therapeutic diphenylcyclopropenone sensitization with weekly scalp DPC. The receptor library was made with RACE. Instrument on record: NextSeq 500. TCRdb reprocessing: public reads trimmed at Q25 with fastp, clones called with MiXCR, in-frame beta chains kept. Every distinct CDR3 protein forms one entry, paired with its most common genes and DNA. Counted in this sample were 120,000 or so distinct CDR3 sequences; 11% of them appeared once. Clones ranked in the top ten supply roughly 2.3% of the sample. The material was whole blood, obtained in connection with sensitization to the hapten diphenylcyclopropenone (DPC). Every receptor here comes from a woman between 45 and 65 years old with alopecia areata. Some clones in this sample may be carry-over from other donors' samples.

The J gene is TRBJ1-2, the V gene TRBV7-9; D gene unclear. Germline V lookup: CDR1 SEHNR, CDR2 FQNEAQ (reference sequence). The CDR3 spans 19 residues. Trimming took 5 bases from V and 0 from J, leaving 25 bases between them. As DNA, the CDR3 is TGTGCCAGCAGCGGAACCCCAACGGATATTTCCTCTTCTAACTATGGCTACACCTTC. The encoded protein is CASSGTPTDISSSNYGYTF.

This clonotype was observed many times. CDR3 protein: CASSLEGLRTDTQYF. The DNA for the CDR3 is TGTGCCAGCAGTTTAGAGGGACTACGCACAGATACGCAGTATTTT. The chain couples TRBV12-3 or TRBV12-4 to TRBJ2-3, with TRBD2 matching 7 bases. V was pared by 1 base and J by 1 base, with 2 bases of the junction left unmatched. This CDR3 spans 15 amino acids.

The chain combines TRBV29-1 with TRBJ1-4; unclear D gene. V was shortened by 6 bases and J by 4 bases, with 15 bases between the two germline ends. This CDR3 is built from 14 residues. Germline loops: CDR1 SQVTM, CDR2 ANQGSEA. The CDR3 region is CSVDPDGDNEKLFF. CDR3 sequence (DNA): TGCAGCGTGGACCCGGACGGAGATAATGAAAAACTGTTTTTT.

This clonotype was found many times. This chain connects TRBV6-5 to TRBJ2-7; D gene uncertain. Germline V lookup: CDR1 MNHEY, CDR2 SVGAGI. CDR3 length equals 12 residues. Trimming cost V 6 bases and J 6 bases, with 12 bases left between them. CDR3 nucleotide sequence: TGTGCCAGCAGCCAGGCTAGGTCCGAGCAGTACTTC. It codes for CASSQARSEQYF.

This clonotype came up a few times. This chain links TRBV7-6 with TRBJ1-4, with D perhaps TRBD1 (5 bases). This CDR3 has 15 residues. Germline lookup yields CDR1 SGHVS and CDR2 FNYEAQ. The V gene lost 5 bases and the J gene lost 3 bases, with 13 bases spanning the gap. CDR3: CASSRHGAPNEKLFF. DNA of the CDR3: TGTGCCAGCAGCCGCCATGGGGCTCCTAATGAAAAACTGTTTTTT. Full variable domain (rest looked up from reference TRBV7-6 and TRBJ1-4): GAGVSQSPRYKVTKRGQDVALRCDPISGHVSLYWYRQALGQGPEFLTYFNYEAQQDKSGLPNDRFSAERPEGSISTLTIQRTEQRDSAMYRCASSRHGAPNEKLFFGSGTQLSVL.

The CDR3 DNA sequence: TGTGCCAGCAGCCCCCCCCGACAGGGCCCGAATGAAAAACTGTTTTTT. Encoded protein: CASSPPRQGPNEKLFF. V is TRBV7-9 and J is TRBJ1-4, with 7 bases fitting TRBD1. The trim removed 5 bases at V and 5 bases at J, leaving 11 bases unmatched. This CDR3 contains 16 residues. Germline CDR1 and CDR2: SEHNR and FQNEAQ (reference sequence).

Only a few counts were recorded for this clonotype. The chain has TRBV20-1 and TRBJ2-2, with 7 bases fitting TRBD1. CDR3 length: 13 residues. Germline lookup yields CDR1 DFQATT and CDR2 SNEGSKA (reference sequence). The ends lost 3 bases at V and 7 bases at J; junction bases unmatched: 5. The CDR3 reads CSASTGVGGELFF. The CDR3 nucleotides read TGCAGTGCTAGTACAGGGGTGGGCGGGGAGCTGTTTTTT.

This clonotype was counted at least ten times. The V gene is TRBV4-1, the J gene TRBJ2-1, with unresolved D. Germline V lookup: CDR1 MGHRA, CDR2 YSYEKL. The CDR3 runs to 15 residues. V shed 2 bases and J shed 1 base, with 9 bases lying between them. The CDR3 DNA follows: TGCGCCAGCAGCCAATCCTTCTCTTCCTACAATGAGCAGTTCTTC. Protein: CASSQSFSSYNEQFF.

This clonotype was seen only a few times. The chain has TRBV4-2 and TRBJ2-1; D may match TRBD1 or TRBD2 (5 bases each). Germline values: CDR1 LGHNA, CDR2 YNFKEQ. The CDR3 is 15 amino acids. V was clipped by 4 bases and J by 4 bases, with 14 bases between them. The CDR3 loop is CASSPGRRGYNEQFF. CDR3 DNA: TGTGCCAGCAGCCCGGGACGAAGGGGTTACAATGAGCAGTTCTTC.

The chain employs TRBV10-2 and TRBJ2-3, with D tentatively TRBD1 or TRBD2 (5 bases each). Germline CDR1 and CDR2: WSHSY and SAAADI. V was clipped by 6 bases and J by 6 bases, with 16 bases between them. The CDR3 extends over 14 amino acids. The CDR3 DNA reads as TGCGCCAGCAGGATTGGGACGCTGGGGGATACGCAGTATTTT. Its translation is CASRIGTLGDTQYF.

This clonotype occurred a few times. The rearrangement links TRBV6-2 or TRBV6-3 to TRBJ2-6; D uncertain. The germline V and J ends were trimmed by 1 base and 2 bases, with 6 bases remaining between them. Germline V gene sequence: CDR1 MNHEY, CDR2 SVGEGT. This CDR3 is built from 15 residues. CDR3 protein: CASSYWYPGANVLTF. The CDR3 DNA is TGTGCCAGCAGTTACTGGTACCCTGGGGCCAACGTCCTGACTTTC.

Here the CDR3 reads CSASPVEGPYEQYF. Written as DNA, the CDR3 is TGCAGTGCTAGCCCGGTAGAGGGCCCCTACGAGCAGTACTTC. The J gene is TRBJ2-7, the V gene TRBV20-1; TRBD2 might be the D (5 bases). CDR1 DFQATT and CDR2 SNEGSKA come from the germline V gene (reference sequence). Trimming left V 3 bases short and J 2 bases short, with 14 bases between. This CDR3 comprises 14 residues.

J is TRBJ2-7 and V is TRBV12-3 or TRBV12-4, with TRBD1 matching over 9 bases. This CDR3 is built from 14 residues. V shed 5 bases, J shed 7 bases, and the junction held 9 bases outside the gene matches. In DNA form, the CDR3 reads TGTGCCAGCAGTCAGGCCGACAGGGGGGATGAGCAGTACTTC. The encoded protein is CASSQADRGDEQYF.

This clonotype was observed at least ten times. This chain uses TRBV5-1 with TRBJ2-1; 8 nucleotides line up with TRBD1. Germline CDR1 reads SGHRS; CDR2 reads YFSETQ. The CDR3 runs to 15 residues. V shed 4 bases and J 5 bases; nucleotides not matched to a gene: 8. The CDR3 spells CASSDRDRTNNEQFF. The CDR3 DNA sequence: TGCGCCAGCAGCGACCGGGACAGGACTAACAATGAGCAGTTCTTC.

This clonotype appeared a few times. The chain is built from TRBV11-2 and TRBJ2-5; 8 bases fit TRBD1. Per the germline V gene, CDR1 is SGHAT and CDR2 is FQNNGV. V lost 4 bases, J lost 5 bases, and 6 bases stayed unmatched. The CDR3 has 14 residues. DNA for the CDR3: TGTGCCAGCAGCTCCACAGGGGGAGGTGAGACCCAGTACTTC. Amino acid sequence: CASSSTGGGETQYF.

The CDR3 reads CASSYRTGTGSYSNQPQHF. DNA of the CDR3: TGTGCCAGCAGTTACCGAACCGGGACAGGGTCTTATAGCAATCAGCCCCAGCATTTT. The chain joins TRBV6-2 or TRBV6-3 to TRBJ1-5; 9 bases match TRBD1. Germline values: CDR1 MNHEY, CDR2 SVGEGT. CDR3 length: 19 amino acids. V lost 2 bases, J lost 0 bases, and 11 bases stayed unmatched.

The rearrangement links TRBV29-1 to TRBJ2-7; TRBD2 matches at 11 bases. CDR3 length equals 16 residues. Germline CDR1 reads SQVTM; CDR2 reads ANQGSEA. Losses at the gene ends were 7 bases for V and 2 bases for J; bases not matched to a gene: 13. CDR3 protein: CSAITGLADAAYEQYF. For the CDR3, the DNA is TGCAGCGCCATCACGGGACTAGCGGACGCTGCCTACGAGCAGTACTTC.

As DNA, the CDR3 is TGTGCCAGCTCACCACGGGACAGGGTTTCTGGGGCCAACGTCCTGACTTTC. Its protein is CASSPRDRVSGANVLTF. The chain couples TRBV18 to TRBJ2-6, with TRBD1 identical over 9 bases. From germline, CDR1 is KGHSH and CDR2 LQKENI. J gave up 1 base and V 1 base, and 2 bases lay outside the gene matches. The CDR3 length is 17 residues.

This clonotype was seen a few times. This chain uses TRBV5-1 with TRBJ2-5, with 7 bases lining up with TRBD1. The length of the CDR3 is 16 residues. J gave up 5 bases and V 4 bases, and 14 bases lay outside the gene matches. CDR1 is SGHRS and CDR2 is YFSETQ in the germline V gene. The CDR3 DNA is TGCGCCAGCAGCCAGGGGCTGGCAGGGGGAATTGAGACCCAGTACTTC. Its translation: CASSQGLAGGIETQYF. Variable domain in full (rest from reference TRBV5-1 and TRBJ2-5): KAGVTQTPRYLIKTRGQQVTLSCSPISGHRSVSWYQQTPGQGLQFLFEYFSETQRNKGNFPGRFSGRQFSNSRSEMNVSTLELGDSALYLCASSQGLAGGIETQYFGPGTRLLVL.

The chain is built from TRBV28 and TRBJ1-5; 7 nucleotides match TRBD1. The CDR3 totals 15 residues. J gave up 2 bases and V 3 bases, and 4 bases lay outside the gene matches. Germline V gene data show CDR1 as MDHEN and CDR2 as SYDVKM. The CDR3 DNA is TGTGCCAGCAGTTTTTCGGGACAGCGCAATCAGCCCCAGCATTTT. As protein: CASSFSGQRNQPQHF.

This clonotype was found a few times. The CDR3 here is CASSLPGQLYNEQFF. In nucleotides, the CDR3 is TGTGCCAGCAGCCTCCCGGGACAGCTGTACAATGAGCAGTTCTTC. The gene calls are TRBV7-8 and TRBJ2-1; 7 bases line up with TRBD1. Losses at the gene ends were 5 bases for V and 4 bases for J; bases not matched to a gene: 8. The germline CDR1 and CDR2 sequences are SGHVS and FQNEAQ. The CDR3 length is 15 residues. Using reference TRBV7-8 and TRBJ2-1 for the parts outside the CDR3, the full variable domain is GAGVSQSPRYKVAKRGQDVALRCDPISGHVSLFWYQQALGQGPEFLTYFQNEAQLDKSGLPSDRFFAERPEGSVSTLKIQRTQQEDSAVYLCASSLPGQLYNEQFFGPGTRLTVL.

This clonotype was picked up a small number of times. The CDR3 DNA sequence: TGTGCCAGCAGTTTACAGACCTCCTACAATGAGCAGTTCTTC. Its protein is CASSLQTSYNEQFF. V gene TRBV12-3 or TRBV12-4 combines with J gene TRBJ2-1; no definite D call. Trimming took off 2 bases at V and 0 bases at J, with 5 bases between the two ends. The CDR3 has 14 amino acids.

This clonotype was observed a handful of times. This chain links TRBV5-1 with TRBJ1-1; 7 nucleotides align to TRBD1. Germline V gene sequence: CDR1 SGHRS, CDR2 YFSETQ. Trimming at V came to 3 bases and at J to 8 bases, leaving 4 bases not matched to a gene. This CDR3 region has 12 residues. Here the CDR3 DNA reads TGCGCCAGCAGCTCGGAGGGACAGGAAGCTTTCTTT. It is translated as CASSSEGQEAFF.

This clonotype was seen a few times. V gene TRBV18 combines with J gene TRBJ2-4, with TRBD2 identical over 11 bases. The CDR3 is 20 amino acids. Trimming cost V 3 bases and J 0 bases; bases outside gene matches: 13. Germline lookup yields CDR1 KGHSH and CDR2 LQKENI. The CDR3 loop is CASSPRVGLAGGLAKNIQYF. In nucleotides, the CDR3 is TGTGCCAGCTCACCCCGAGTTGGTCTAGCGGGAGGACTAGCCAAAAACATTCAGTACTTC.

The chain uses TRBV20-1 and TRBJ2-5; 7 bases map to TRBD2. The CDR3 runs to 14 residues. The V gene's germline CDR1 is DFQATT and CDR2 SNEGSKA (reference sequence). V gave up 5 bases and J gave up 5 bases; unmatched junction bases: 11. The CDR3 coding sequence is TGCAGTGCTCAATCTAGCGGAGTCGGGGAGACCCAGTACTTC. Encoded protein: CSAQSSGVGETQYF.

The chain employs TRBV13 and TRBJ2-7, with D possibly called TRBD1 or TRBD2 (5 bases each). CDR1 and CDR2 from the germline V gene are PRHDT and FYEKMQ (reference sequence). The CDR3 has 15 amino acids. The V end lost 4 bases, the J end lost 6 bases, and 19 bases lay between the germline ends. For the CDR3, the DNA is TGTGCCAGCAGCTCACCCGGGACCCAAGGGCTCGAGCAGTACTTC. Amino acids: CASSSPGTQGLEQYF.

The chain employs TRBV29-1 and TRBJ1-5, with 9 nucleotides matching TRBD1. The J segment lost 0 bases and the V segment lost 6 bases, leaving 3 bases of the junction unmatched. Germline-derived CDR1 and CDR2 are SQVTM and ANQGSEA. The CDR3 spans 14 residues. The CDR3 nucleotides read TGCAGCGTCTGGACAGGGGATAGCAATCAGCCCCAGCATTTT. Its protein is CSVWTGDSNQPQHF.

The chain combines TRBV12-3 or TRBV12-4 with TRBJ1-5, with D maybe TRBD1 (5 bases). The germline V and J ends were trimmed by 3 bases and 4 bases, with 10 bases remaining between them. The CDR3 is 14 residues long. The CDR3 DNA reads TGTGCCAGCAGTTTGAGAGGGGTTAATCAGCCCCAGCATTTT. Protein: CASSLRGVNQPQHF.

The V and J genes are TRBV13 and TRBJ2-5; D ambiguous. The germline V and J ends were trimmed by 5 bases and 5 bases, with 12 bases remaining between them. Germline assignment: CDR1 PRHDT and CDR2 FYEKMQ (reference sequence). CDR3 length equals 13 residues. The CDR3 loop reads CASSDRSTETQYF. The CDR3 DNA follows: TGTGCCAGCAGCGACCGGTCCACTGAGACCCAGTACTTC.

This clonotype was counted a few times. The CDR3 DNA reads TGCAGTGCCACGAGGACACTAGCGGGAGCGTTAGATGAGCAGTTCTTC. As protein: CSATRTLAGALDEQFF. This chain links TRBV20-1 with TRBJ2-1; 11 bases match TRBD2. V was clipped by 6 bases and J by 8 bases; unmatched bases: 15. The CDR3 totals 16 residues. Germline V lookup: CDR1 DFQATT, CDR2 SNEGSKA (reference sequence).

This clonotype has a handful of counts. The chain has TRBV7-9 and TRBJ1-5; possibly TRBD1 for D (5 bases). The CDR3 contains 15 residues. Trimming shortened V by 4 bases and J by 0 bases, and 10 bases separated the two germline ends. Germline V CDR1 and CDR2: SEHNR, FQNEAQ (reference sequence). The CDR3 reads CASSSRGVSNQPQHF. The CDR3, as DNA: TGTGCCAGCAGCTCCCGGGGCGTTAGCAATCAGCCCCAGCATTTT.

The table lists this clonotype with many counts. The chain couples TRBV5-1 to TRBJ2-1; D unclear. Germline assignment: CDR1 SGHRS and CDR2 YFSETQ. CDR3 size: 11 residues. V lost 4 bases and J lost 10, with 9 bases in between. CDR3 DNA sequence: TGCGCCAGCAGCACTACCGGGGAGCAGTTCTTC. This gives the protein CASSTTGEQFF.